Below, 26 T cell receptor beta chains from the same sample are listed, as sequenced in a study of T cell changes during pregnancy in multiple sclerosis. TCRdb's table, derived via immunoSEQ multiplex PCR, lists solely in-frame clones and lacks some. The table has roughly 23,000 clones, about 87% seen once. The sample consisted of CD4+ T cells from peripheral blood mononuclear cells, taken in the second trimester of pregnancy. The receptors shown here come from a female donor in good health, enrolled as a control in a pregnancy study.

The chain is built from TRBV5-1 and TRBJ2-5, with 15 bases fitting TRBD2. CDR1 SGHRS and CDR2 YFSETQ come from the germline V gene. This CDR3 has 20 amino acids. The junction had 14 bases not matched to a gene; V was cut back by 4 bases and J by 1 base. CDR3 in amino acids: CASSRDPGTSGRYLQETQYF. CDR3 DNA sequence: TGCGCCAGCAGCAGAGACCCAGGGACTAGCGGGAGGTACCTCCAAGAGACCCAGTACTTC.

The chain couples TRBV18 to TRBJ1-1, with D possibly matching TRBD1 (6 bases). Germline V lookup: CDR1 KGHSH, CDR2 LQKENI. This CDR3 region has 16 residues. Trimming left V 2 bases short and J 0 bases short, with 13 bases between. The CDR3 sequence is CASSPMDRSMNTEAFF. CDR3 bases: TGTGCCAGCTCACCAATGGACAGAAGCATGAACACTGAAGCTTTCTTT.

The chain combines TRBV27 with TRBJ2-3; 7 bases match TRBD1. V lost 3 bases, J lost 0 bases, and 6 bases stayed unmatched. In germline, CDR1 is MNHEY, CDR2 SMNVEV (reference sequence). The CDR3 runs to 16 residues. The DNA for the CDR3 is TGTGCCAGCAGTTTGCGAGGGGGCGCTAGCACAGATACGCAGTATTTT. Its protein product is CASSLRGGASTDTQYF.

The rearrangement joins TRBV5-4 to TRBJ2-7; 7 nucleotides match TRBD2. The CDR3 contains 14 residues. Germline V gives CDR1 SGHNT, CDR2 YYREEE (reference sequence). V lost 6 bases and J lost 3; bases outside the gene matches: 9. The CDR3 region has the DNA TGTGCCAGCAAAACCGGGACGGGGGGCTACGAGCAGTACTTC. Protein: CASKTGTGGYEQYF.

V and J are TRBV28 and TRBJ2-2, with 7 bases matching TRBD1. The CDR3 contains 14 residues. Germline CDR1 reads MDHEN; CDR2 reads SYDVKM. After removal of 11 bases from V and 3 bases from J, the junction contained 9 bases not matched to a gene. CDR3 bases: TGTGCCGCCCGGGACAGAACTTACACCGGGGAGCTGTTTTTT. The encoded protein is CAARDRTYTGELFF.

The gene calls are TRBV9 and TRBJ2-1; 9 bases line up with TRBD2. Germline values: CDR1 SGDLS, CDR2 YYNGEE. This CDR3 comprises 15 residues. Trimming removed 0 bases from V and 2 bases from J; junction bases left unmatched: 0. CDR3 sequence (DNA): TGTGCCAGCAGCGTAGGCGGGAGGGCCTACAATGAGCAGTTCTTC. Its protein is CASSVGGRAYNEQFF.

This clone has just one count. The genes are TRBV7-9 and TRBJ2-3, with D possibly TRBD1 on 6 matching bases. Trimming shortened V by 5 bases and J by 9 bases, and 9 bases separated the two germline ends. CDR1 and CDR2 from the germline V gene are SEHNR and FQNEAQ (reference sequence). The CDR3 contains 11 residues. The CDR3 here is CASSLDRTQYF. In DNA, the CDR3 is TGTGCCAGCAGCCTGGACAGAACGCAGTATTTT. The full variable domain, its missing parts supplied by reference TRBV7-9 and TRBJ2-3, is DTGVSQNPRHKITKRGQNVTFRCDPISEHNRLYWYRQTLGQGPEFLTYFQNEAQLEKSRLLSDRFSAERPKGSFSTLEIQRTEQGDSAMYLCASSLDRTQYFGPGTRLTVL.

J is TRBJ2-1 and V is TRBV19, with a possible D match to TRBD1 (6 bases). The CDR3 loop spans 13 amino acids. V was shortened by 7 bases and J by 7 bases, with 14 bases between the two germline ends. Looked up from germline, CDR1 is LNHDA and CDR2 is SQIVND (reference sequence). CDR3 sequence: CASKKTGRNEQFF. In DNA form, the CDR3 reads TGTGCCAGTAAGAAGACAGGACGGAATGAGCAGTTCTTC.

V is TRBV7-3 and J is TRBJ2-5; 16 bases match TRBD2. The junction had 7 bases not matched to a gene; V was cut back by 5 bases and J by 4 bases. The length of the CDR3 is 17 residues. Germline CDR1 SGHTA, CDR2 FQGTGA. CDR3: CASSLGTSGGAGETQYF. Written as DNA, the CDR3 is TGTGCCAGCAGCCTCGGGACTAGCGGGGGGGCAGGAGAGACCCAGTACTTC.

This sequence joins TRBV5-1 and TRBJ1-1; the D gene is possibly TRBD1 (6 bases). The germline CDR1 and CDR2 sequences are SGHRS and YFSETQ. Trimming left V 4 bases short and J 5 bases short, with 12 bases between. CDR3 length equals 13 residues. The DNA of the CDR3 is TGCGCCAGCAGCGGGGACATCCTAACTGAAGCTTTCTTT. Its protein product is CASSGDILTEAFF.

The CDR3 DNA sequence: TGTGCCAGTAGGTTGGGGGCAGGACCCCGGAACACTGAAGCTTTCTTT. Protein sequence: CASRLGAGPRNTEAFF. J is TRBJ1-1 and V is TRBV19; D is perhaps TRBD1 (6 bases). The V and J ends lost 6 bases and 1 base respectively, with 18 bases between them. This CDR3 has 16 amino acids. Germline V gene sequence: CDR1 LNHDA, CDR2 SQIVND (reference sequence).

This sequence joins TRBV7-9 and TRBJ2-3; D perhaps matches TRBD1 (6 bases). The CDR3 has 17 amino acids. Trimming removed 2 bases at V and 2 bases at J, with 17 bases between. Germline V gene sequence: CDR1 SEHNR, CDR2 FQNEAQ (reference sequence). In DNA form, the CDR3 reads TGTGCCAGCAGCTTATCGAATGTGGACAGACCCACAGATACGCAGTATTTT. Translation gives CASSLSNVDRPTDTQYF.

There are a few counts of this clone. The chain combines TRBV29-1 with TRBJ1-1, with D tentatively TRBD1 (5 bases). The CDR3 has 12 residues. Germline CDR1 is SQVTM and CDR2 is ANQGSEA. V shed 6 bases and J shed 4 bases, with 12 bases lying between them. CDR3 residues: CSVIQGSTEAFF. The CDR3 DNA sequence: TGCAGCGTGATCCAGGGTAGCACTGAAGCTTTCTTT.

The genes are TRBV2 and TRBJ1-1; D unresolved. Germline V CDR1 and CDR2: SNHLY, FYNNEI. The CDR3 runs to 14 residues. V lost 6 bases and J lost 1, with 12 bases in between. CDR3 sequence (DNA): TGTGCCAGCAGCCTTTCCCCGGGGAACACTGAAGCTTTCTTT. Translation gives CASSLSPGNTEAFF.

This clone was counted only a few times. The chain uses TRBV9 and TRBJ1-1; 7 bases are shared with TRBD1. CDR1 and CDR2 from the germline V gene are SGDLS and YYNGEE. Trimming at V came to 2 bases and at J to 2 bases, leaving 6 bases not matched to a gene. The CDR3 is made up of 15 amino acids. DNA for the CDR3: TGTGCCAGCAGCGTCAGGGGGACGCTCAACACTGAAGCTTTCTTT. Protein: CASSVRGTLNTEAFF. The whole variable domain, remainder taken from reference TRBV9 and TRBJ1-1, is DSGVTQTPKHLITATGQRVTLRCSPRSGDLSVYWYQQSLDQGLQFLIQYYNGEERAKGNILERFSAQQFPDLHSELNLSSLELGDSALYFCASSVRGTLNTEAFFGQGTRLTVV.

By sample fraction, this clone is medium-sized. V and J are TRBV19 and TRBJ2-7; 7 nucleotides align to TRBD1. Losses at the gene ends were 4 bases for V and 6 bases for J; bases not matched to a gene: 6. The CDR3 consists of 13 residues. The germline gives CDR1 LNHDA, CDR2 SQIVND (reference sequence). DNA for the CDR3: TGTGCCAGTAGTAACAGGGGCCAGAGCGAGCAGTACTTC. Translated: CASSNRGQSEQYF. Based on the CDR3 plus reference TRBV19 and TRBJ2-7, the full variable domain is DGGITQSPKYLFRKEGQNVTLSCEQNLNHDAMYWYRQDPGQGLRLIYYSQIVNDFQKGDIAEGYSVSREKKESFPLTVTSAQKNPTAFYLCASSNRGQSEQYFGPGTRLTVT.

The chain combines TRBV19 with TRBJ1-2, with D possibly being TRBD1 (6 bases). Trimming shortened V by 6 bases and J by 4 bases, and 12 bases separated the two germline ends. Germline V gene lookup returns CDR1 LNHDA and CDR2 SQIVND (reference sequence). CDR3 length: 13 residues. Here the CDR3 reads CASRPTGSYGYTF. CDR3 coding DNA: TGTGCCAGTAGGCCGACAGGTTCCTATGGCTACACCTTC. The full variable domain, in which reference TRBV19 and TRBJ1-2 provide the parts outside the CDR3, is DGGITQSPKYLFRKEGQNVTLSCEQNLNHDAMYWYRQDPGQGLRLIYYSQIVNDFQKGDIAEGYSVSREKKESFPLTVTSAQKNPTAFYLCASRPTGSYGYTFGSGTRLTVV.

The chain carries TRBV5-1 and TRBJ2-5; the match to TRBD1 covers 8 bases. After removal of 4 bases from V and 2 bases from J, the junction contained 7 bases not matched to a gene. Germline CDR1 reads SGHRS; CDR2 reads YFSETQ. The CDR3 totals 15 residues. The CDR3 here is CASSPVGQGQETQYF. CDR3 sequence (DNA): TGCGCCAGCAGCCCGGTAGGACAGGGTCAAGAGACCCAGTACTTC. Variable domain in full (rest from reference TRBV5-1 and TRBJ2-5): KAGVTQTPRYLIKTRGQQVTLSCSPISGHRSVSWYQQTPGQGLQFLFEYFSETQRNKGNFPGRFSGRQFSNSRSEMNVSTLELGDSALYLCASSPVGQGQETQYFGPGTRLLVL.

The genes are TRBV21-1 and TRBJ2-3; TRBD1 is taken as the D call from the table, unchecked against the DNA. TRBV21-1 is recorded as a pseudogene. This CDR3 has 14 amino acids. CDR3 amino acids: CASSIGQGTDTQYF. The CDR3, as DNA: TGTGCCAGCAGCATTGGACAGGGCACAGATACGCAGTATTTT.

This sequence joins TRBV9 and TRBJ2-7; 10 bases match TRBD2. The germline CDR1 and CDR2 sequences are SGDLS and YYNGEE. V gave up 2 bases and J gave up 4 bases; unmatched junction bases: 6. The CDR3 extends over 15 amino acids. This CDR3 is CASSVSPSGGYEQYF. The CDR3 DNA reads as TGTGCCAGCAGCGTTTCGCCTAGCGGGGGTTACGAGCAGTACTTC.

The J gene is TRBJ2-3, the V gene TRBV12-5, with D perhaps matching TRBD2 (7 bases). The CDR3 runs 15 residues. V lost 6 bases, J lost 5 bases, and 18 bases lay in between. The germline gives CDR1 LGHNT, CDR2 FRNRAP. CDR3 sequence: CASGPDGGRGDTQYF. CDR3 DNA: TGTGCTAGTGGCCCCGACGGGGGGCGAGGAGATACGCAGTATTTT.

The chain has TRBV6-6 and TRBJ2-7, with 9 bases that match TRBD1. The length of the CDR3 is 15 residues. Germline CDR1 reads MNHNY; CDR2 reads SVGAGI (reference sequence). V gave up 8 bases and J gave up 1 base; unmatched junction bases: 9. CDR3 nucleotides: TGTGCCAGCGGGCATGGACAGGGGATATCCTACGAGCAGTACTTC. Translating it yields CASGHGQGISYEQYF.

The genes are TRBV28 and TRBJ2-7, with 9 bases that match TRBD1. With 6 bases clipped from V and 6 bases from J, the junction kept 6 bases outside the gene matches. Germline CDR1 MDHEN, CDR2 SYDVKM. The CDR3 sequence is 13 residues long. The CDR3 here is CASSSGTGSEQYF. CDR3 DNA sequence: TGTGCCAGCAGCTCCGGGACAGGGTCCGAGCAGTACTTC.

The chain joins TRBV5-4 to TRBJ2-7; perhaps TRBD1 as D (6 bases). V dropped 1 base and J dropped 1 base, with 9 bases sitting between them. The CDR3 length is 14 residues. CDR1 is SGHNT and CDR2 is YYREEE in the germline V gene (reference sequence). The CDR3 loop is CASSLWQGSYEQYF. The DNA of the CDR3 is TGTGCCAGCAGCTTGTGGCAGGGGTCCTACGAGCAGTACTTC.

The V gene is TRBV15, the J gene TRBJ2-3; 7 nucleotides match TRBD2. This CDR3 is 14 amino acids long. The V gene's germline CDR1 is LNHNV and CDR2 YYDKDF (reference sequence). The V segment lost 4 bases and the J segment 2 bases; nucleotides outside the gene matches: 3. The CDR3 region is CATSTLADTDTQYF. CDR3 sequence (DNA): TGTGCCACCAGCACCCTAGCGGACACAGATACGCAGTATTTT.

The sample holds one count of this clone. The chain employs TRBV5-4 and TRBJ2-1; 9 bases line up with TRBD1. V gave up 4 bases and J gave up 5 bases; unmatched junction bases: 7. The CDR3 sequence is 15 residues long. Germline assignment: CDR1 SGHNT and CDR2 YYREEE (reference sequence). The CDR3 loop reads CASSKMTGGNNEQFF. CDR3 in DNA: TGTGCCAGCAGCAAAATGACAGGGGGAAACAATGAGCAGTTCTTC.